This T cell receptor beta chain was profiled in a study of early stage breast cancer tumors. Regarding the study as a whole: In about 90% of the 16 patients, blood comparison separated tumor from normal breast.

The method was immunoSEQ multiplex PCR; TCRdb's version includes in-frame clones alone and lacks a portion of them. The table lists more than 15,000 clones, around 83% of them singletons. V lost 6 bases and J lost 4; bases outside the gene matches: 5. In germline, CDR1 is SNHLY, CDR2 FYNNEI. The CDR3 contains 14 residues. A note on this clone: Its antigen is undetermined.

The sequenced sample was blood. The chain couples TRBV2 to TRBJ1-5, with 8 bases aligning to TRBD1. The source is a person aged 65 to 85 with breast cancer. The CDR3 here is CASRAGTGNQPQHF. The CDR3 DNA reads as TGTGCCAGCAGGGCGGGGACAGGTAATCAGCCCCAGCATTTT.